The 3 T cell receptor beta chains given below trace back to one sample, sequenced in a study of blood T cell repertoires in COVID-19. Clones were read by immunoSEQ multiplex PCR, and TCRdb kept only the in-frame ones, dropping some. The sample includes around 180,000 clones, approximately 74% of them seen just once. Sequenced material: peripheral blood. These receptors all come from a woman of 80 years or more with acute or convalescent COVID-19.

The chain employs TRBV2 and TRBJ1-2, with D possibly matching TRBD1 (5 bases). Trimming pared 1 base from V and 3 bases from J, leaving 12 bases between. Germline V gene sequence: CDR1 SNHLY, CDR2 FYNNEI. CDR3 length equals 15 residues. The CDR3 nucleotides are TGTGCCAGCAGTGAAGGCCTACTCAGGGACTATGGCTACACCTTC. It yields the protein CASSEGLLRDYGYTF. Full variable domain (remainder filled in from reference TRBV2 and TRBJ1-2): EPEVTQTPSHQVTQMGQEVILRCVPISNHLYFYWYRQILGQKVEFLVSFYNNEISEKSEIFDDQFSVERPDGSNFTLKIRSTKLEDSAMYFCASSEGLLRDYGYTFGSGTRLTVV.

This clone was observed a single time. The V call is TRBV21-1, the J call TRBJ2-7; TRBD1, the table's D call, lacks a check against the DNA. TRBV21-1 is assigned pseudogene status. The CDR3 is 14 amino acids. Here the CDR3 DNA reads TGTGCCAGCAGCAAAGCGTCCAGTCGCTACGAGCAGTACTTC. Its protein product is CASSKASSRYEQYF.

The chain combines TRBV18 with TRBJ2-2; a possible D gene is TRBD1 (7 bases). Germline V gives CDR1 KGHSH, CDR2 LQKENI. The CDR3 has 19 residues. V lost 3 bases and J lost 3, with 23 bases in between. The CDR3 DNA follows: TGTGCCAGCTCACCGAACTTGCGGGACAGAGTAGGATACACCGGGGAGCTGTTTTTT. Translation gives CASSPNLRDRVGYTGELFF.